Below are 16 T cell receptor beta chains sequenced from a single sample in a study of cytomegalovirus exposure and HLA in healthy donors. PCR used 60 Vbeta primers and 13 Jbeta primers. Generated by immunoSEQ multiplex PCR, the TCRdb table keeps only in-frame clones and is missing some. This sample has some 200,000 clones; around 83% occur once, and the top ten carry 1.4%. Material: PBMCs. Source of these receptors: a girl aged 10 to 17 in good health and CMV-seronegative.

V gene TRBV7-9 combines with J gene TRBJ1-2; no firm D call. With 5 bases removed from V and 11 bases from J, the gap between germline ends came to 15 bases. Germline-derived CDR1 and CDR2 are SEHNR and FQNEAQ (reference sequence). This CDR3 contains 12 residues. The DNA of the CDR3 is TGTGCCAGCAGCCACACCCGCTTACATTACACCTTC. Its protein is CASSHTRLHYTF.

As to this clone: Other nucleotide sequences from this sample produce the same CDR3. The genes are TRBV5-1 and TRBJ2-1; TRBD1 aligns across 10 bases. Germline V lookup: CDR1 SGHRS, CDR2 YFSETQ. The CDR3 has 15 residues. Trimming at V came to 4 bases and at J to 1 base, leaving 2 bases not matched to a gene. The CDR3 nucleotides read TGCGCCAGCAGCCCGGGACAGGGGTCCTACAATGAGCAGTTCTTC. Translation: CASSPGQGSYNEQFF.

The rearrangement uses TRBV7-2 and TRBJ2-5; 9 bases line up with TRBD2. Trimming took 0 bases from V and 5 from J; bases not matched to a gene: 4. This CDR3 contains 15 residues. Per germline, CDR1 SGHTA and CDR2 FQGNSA. CDR3 DNA: TGTGCCAGCAGCTTAGCTCGGGCGGGGGGGGAGACCCAGTACTTC. This gives the protein CASSLARAGGETQYF.

The chain is built from TRBV7-6 and TRBJ1-2, with 9 nucleotides matching TRBD1. The CDR3 extends over 14 amino acids. CDR1 is SGHVS, CDR2 FNYEAQ, per germline. The trim removed 3 bases at V and 8 bases at J, leaving 7 bases unmatched. The CDR3 loop is CASSFLQGAGGYTF. The CDR3 coding sequence is TGTGCCAGCAGCTTTCTACAGGGGGCGGGGGGCTACACCTTC.

V is TRBV6-1 and J is TRBJ1-5; a possible D gene is TRBD1 (6 bases). Germline V gives CDR1 MNHNS, CDR2 SASEGT. With 3 bases removed from V and 0 bases from J, the gap between germline ends came to 24 bases. The CDR3 loop spans 20 amino acids. The chain's CDR3 is CASSEQGFTAMAYSNQPQHF. For the CDR3, the DNA is TGTGCCAGCAGTGAGCAGGGGTTCACGGCTATGGCCTATAGCAATCAGCCCCAGCATTTT.

The J gene is TRBJ1-5, the V gene TRBV7-9; no reliable D call. There are 15 residues in the CDR3. Germline CDR1 reads SEHNR; CDR2 reads FQNEAQ (reference sequence). Trimming cost V 5 bases and J 4 bases, with 15 bases left between them. The CDR3 nucleotides are TGTGCCAGCAGCCCAAGTAGTGGACTTAATCAGCCCCAGCATTTT. Translating gives CASSPSSGLNQPQHF.

This clone showed up just once. V is TRBV28 and J is TRBJ2-7; maybe TRBD2 (6 bases). Trimming removed 6 bases at V and 2 bases at J, with 17 bases between. The CDR3 covers 15 residues. Germline V gene lookup returns CDR1 MDHEN and CDR2 SYDVKM. The CDR3 protein is CASSSWSSDPYEQYF. CDR3 nucleotides: TGTGCCAGCAGCTCCTGGTCTAGCGATCCCTACGAGCAGTACTTC.

This chain joins TRBV7-6 and TRBJ2-2, with a weak D call TRBD1 (6 bases). This CDR3 has 15 residues. V was clipped by 0 bases and J by 4 bases, with 9 bases between them. CDR1 SGHVS and CDR2 FNYEAQ come from the germline V gene. As DNA, the CDR3 is TGTGCCAGCAGCTTAGCACAGGGAACCACCGGGGAGCTGTTTTTT. It yields the protein CASSLAQGTTGELFF. Complete variable domain (other parts from reference TRBV7-6 and TRBJ2-2): GAGVSQSPRYKVTKRGQDVALRCDPISGHVSLYWYRQALGQGPEFLTYFNYEAQQDKSGLPNDRFSAERPEGSISTLTIQRTEQRDSAMYRCASSLAQGTTGELFFGEGSRLTVL.

The V and J genes are TRBV25-1 and TRBJ2-7, with 11 bases fitting TRBD2. V was clipped by 5 bases and J by 8 bases; unmatched bases: 8. Germline CDR1 reads MGHDK; CDR2 reads SYGVNS. The CDR3 consists of 14 residues. The DNA of the CDR3 is TGTGCCAGCAGTCATCTGGGGACTAGCGGTAAGCAGTACTTC. It encodes CASSHLGTSGKQYF.

This clone was counted between two and nine times. The gene calls are TRBV7-6 and TRBJ1-3; no definite D call. This CDR3 has 15 amino acids. Deletions cut 5 bases from V and 6 bases from J, with 17 bases between. Germline loops: CDR1 SGHVS, CDR2 FNYEAQ. The CDR3 reads CASSRATVGENTIYF. In nucleotides, the CDR3 is TGTGCCAGCAGCCGAGCTACAGTAGGCGAAAACACCATATATTTT.

The rearrangement joins TRBV19 to TRBJ2-7; D may be TRBD1 (6 bases). V was pared by 3 bases and J by 5 bases, with 11 bases between. There are 13 residues in the CDR3. Germline CDR1 and CDR2: LNHDA and SQIVND (reference sequence). CDR3 nucleotide sequence: TGTGCCAGTAGTATCAACAGGGTAAACGAGCAGTACTTC. Its translation is CASSINRVNEQYF.

This sequence joins TRBV19 and TRBJ1-2, with 7 bases that match TRBD1. The J segment lost 3 bases and the V segment lost 6 bases, leaving 4 bases of the junction unmatched. Per germline, CDR1 LNHDA and CDR2 SQIVND (reference sequence). This CDR3 spans 13 amino acids. DNA for the CDR3: TGTGCCAGTAGCGTGGGACAGTACTATGGCTACACCTTC. Translating it yields CASSVGQYYGYTF.

This sequence joins TRBV4-2 and TRBJ2-7; TRBD2 matches at 7 bases. Germline CDR1 and CDR2: LGHNA and YNFKEQ. There are 17 residues in the CDR3. The V and J ends lost 2 bases and 0 bases, in that order; junction bases with no gene match: 10. DNA for the CDR3: TGTGCCAGCAGCCAACTCTCGGCGGGAGCTTCCTCCTACGAGCAGTACTTC. Translating gives CASSQLSAGASSYEQYF.

This chain connects TRBV5-1 to TRBJ2-7; no firm D call. V gave up 4 bases and J gave up 2 bases, with 7 bases separating them. The CDR3 runs to 12 residues. Germline lookup yields CDR1 SGHRS and CDR2 YFSETQ. This CDR3 is CASSQDTYEQYF. The CDR3 DNA reads as TGCGCCAGCAGCCAAGACACCTACGAGCAGTACTTC.

The rearrangement joins TRBV19 to TRBJ1-2; the D gene is possibly TRBD1 (5 bases). V gave up 1 base and J gave up 4 bases, with 13 bases separating them. The length of the CDR3 is 15 residues. Germline V CDR1 and CDR2: LNHDA, SQIVND (reference sequence). In nucleotides, the CDR3 is TGTGCCAGTAGTATAGCCCTGACAGTAACCTATGGCTACACCTTC. As protein: CASSIALTVTYGYTF.

The J gene is TRBJ1-1, the V gene TRBV27, with TRBD1 as a possible D gene (5 bases). CDR3 size: 14 residues. Trimming shortened V by 2 bases and J by 2 bases, and 9 bases separated the two germline ends. Germline CDR1 reads MNHEY; CDR2 reads SMNVEV (reference sequence). CDR3 residues: CASSLRQLNTEAFF. The CDR3, as DNA: TGTGCCAGCAGTTTAAGACAGCTAAACACTGAAGCTTTCTTT.